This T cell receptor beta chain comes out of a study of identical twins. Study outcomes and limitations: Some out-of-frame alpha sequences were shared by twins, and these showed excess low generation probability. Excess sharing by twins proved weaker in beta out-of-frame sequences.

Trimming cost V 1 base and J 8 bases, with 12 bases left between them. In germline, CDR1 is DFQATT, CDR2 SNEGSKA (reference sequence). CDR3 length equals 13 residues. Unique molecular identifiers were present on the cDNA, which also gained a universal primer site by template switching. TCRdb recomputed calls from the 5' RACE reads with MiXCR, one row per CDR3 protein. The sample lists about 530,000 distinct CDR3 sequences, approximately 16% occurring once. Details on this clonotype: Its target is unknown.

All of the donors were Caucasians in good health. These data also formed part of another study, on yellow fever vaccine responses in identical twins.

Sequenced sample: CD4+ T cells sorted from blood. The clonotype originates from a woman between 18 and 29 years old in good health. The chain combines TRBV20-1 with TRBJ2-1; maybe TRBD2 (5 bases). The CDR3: CSARAPPADEQFF. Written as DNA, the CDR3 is TGCAGTGCTAGAGCCCCCCCAGCGGATGAGCAGTTCTTC.